The following is a TCR beta chain sequence with its context. Its matching antigen is unknown. TCR beta VDJ combinations and CDR3 sequences were profiled from genomic DNA. MiXCR, applied by TCRdb to the reads, yields one record per CDR3 protein. The data hold about 130,000 distinct CDR3 sequences, with more than 35% observed a single time. V was trimmed by 5 bases and J by 3 bases, leaving 8 bases between them. The germline V gene has CDR1 SNHLY and CDR2 FYNNEI. The CDR3 is 12 amino acids. The source of the sample is a study of CD8+CD57+ T cells in acquired aplastic anemia. Study-level points and caveats: Both patients and controls carried the same twenty-nine CD8+ CDR3 sequences. Between patients and controls, CD8+ Simpson's diversity did not vary significantly.

The receptor's source is a human donor in good health, serving as a control. Source material: sorted CD4+, CD8+, or CD8+CD57+ T cells (not recorded which) from PBMCs. The V and J genes are TRBV2 and TRBJ2-7, with D hard to call. The CDR3 region is CASSTVVYEQYF. For the CDR3, the DNA is TGTGCCAGCAGTACAGTTGTCTACGAGCAGTACTTC.